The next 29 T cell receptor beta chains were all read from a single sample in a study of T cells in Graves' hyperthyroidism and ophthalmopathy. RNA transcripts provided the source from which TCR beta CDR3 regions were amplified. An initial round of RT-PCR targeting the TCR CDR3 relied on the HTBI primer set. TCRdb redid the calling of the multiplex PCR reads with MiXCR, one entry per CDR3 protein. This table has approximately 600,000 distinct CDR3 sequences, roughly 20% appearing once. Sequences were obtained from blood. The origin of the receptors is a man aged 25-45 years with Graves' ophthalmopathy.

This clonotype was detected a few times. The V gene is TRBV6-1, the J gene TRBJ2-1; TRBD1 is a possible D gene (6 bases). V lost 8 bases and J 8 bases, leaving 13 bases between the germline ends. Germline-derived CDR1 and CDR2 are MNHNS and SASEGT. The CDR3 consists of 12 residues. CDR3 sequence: CASLQGPYEQFF. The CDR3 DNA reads TGTGCCAGCTTACAGGGTCCCTATGAGCAGTTCTTC.

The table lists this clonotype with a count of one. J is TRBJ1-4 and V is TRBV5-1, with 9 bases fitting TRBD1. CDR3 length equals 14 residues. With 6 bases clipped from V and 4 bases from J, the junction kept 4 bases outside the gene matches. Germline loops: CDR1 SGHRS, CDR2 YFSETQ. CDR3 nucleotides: TGCGCCAGCAAAACGGGACAGGGTAATGAAAAACTGTTTTTT. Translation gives CASKTGQGNEKLFF.

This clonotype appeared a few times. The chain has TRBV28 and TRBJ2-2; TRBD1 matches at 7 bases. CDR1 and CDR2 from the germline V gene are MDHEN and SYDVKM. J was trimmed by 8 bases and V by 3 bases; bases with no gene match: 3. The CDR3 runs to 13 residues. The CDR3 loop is CASSFGTAGELFF. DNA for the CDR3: TGTGCCAGCAGTTTTGGGACAGCTGGGGAGCTGTTTTTT.

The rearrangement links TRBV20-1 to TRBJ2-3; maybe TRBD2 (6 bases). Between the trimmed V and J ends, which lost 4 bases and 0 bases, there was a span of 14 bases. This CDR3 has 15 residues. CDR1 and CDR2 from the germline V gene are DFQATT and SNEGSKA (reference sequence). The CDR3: CSANSPSDSTDTQYF. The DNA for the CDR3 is TGCAGTGCTAATTCCCCTAGCGATAGCACAGATACGCAGTATTTT.

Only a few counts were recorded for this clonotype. Here the CDR3 reads CSARRGRGLAYEQYF. CDR3 in DNA: TGCAGTGCTAGGAGGGGCCGCGGACTAGCCTACGAGCAGTACTTC. The chain uses TRBV20-1 and TRBJ2-7; TRBD2 matches 7 bases. The length of the CDR3 is 15 residues. V lost 3 bases, J lost 2 bases, and 10 bases stayed unmatched. Germline V CDR1 and CDR2: DFQATT, SNEGSKA (reference sequence).

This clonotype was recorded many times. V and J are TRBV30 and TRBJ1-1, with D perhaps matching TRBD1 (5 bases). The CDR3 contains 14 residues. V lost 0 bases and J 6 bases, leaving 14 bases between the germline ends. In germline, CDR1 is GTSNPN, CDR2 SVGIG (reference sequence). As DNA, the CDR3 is TGTGCCTGGAGTGTACGGGGGAGACCCGCTGAAGCTTTCTTT. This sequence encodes CAWSVRGRPAEAFF.

CDR3 loop: CASSLPGGSSYEQYF. The CDR3 region has the DNA TGTGCCAGCAGCCTCCCGGGAGGGAGCTCCTACGAGCAGTACTTC. This rearrangement joins TRBV28 to TRBJ2-7, with 8 bases aligning to TRBD2. The length of the CDR3 is 15 residues. Germline V gene lookup returns CDR1 MDHEN and CDR2 SYDVKM. V dropped 6 bases and J dropped 0; count of bases not matched to a gene: 7.

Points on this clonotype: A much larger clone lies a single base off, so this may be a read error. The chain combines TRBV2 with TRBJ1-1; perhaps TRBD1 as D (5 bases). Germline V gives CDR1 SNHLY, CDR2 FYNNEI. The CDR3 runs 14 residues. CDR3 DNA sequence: TGTGCCAGCATACGGGACTTGGGAAACATTGAAGCTTTCTTT. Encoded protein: CASIRDLGNIEAFF.

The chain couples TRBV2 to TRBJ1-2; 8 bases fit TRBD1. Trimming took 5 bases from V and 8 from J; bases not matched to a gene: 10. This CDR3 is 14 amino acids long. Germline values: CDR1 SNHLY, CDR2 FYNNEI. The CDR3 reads CASSRTGLAEGYTF. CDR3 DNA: TGTGCCAGCAGTCGGACAGGGCTGGCGGAGGGCTACACCTTC. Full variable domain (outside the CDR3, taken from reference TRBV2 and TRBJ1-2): EPEVTQTPSHQVTQMGQEVILRCVPISNHLYFYWYRQILGQKVEFLVSFYNNEISEKSEIFDDQFSVERPDGSNFTLKIRSTKLEDSAMYFCASSRTGLAEGYTFGSGTRLTVV.

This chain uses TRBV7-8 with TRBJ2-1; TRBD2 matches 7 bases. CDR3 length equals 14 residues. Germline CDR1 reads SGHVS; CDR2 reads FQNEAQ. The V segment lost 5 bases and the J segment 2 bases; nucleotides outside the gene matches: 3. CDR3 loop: CASSGTITYNEQFF. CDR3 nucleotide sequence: TGTGCCAGCAGCGGGACTATCACCTACAATGAGCAGTTCTTC.

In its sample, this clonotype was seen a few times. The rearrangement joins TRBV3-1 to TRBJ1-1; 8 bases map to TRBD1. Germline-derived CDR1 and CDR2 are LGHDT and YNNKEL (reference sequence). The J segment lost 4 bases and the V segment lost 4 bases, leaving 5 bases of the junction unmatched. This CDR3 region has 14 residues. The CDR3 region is CASSRPGGGTEAFF. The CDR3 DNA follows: TGTGCCAGCAGCCGCCCAGGGGGCGGCACTGAAGCTTTCTTT.

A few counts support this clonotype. The CDR3 sequence is CASSLGRREEQYF. In DNA form, the CDR3 reads TGTGCCAGCAGCTTAGGGCGCAGGGAGGAGCAGTACTTC. This chain uses TRBV7-8 with TRBJ2-7; either TRBD1 or TRBD2 may supply D (5 bases each). This CDR3 has 13 residues. Per germline, CDR1 SGHVS and CDR2 FQNEAQ. V lost 1 base to trimming and J lost 7 bases, with 11 bases between them.

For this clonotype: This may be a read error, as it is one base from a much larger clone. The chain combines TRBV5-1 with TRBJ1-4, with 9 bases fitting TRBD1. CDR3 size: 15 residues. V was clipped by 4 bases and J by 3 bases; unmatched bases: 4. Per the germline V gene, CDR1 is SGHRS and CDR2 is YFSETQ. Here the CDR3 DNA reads TGCGCCAGCAGCGGGGACAGGGCGTCTAATGAAAAACTGTTTTTT. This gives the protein CASSGDRASNEKLFF.

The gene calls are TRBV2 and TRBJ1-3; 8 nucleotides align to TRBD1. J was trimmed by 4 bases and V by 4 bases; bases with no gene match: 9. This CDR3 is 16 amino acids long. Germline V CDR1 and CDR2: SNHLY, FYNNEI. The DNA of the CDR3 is TGTGCCAGCAGTGCAGACAGGGGACTGTTGGGAAACACCATATATTTT. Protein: CASSADRGLLGNTIYF.

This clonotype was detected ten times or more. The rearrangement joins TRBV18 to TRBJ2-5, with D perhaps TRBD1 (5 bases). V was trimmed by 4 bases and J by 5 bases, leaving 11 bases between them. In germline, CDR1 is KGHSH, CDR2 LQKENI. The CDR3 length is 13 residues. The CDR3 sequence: CASSQGRLETQYF. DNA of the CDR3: TGTGCCAGCTCACAGGGGCGGTTGGAGACCCAGTACTTC.

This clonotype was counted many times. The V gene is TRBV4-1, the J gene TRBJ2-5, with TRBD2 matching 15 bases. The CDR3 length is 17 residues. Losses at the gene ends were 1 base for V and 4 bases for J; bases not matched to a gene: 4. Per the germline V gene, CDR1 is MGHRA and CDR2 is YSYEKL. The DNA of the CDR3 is TGCGCCAGCAGCCAAGTGCCGGGACTAGCGGGAGGAGAGACCCAGTACTTC. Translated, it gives CASSQVPGLAGGETQYF.

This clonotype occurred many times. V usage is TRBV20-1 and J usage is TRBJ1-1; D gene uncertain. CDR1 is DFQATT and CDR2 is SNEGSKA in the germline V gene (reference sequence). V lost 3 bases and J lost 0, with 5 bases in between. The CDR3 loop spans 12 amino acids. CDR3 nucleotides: TGCAGTGCTAGTACCATGAACACTGAAGCTTTCTTT. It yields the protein CSASTMNTEAFF.

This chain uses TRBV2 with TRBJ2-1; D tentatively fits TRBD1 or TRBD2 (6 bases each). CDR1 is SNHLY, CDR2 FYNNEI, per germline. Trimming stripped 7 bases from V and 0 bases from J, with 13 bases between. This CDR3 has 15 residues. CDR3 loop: CASKGDWRSYNEQFF. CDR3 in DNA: TGTGCCAGCAAGGGGGACTGGCGCTCCTACAATGAGCAGTTCTTC.

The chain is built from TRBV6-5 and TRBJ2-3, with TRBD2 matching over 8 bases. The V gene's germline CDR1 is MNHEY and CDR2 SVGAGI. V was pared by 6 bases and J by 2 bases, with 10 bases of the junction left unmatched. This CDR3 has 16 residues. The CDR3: CASSFSGGTFTDTQYF. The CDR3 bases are TGTGCCAGCAGCTTCTCGGGGGGGACCTTCACAGATACGCAGTATTTT.

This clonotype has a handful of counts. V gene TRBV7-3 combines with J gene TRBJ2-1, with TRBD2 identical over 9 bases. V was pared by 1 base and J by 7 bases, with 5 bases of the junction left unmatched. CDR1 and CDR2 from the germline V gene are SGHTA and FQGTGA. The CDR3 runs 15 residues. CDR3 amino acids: CASSLNGREGNEQFF. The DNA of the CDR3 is TGTGCCAGCAGCTTAAACGGGCGGGAGGGAAATGAGCAGTTCTTC.

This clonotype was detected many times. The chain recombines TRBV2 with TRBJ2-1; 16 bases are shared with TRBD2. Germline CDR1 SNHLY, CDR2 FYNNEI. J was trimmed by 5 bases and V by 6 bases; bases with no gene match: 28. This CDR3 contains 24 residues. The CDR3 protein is CASSSPAGALGTSGRANRNNEQFF. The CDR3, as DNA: TGTGCCAGCAGCTCCCCCGCGGGGGCCCTCGGGACTAGCGGGAGGGCCAACAGAAACAATGAGCAGTTCTTC.

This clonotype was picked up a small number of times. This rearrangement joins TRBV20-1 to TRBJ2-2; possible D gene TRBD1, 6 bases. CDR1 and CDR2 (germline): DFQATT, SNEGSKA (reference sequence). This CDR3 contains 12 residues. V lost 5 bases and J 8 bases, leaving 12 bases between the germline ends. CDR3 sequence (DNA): TGCAGTGCTTCGGGACAAAATGGGGAGCTGTTTTTT. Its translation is CSASGQNGELFF.

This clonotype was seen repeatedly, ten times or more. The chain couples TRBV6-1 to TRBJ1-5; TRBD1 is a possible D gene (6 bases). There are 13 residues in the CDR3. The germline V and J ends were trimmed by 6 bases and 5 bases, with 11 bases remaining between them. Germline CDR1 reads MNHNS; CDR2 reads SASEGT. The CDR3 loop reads CASRDQGYQPQHF. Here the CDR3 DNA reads TGTGCCAGCAGGGACCAGGGGTATCAGCCCCAGCATTTT.

CDR3 in DNA: TGTGCCAGCAGGATCCACGGACCGCTTGGGGCCTCCTACGAGCAGTACTTC. Amino acid sequence: CASRIHGPLGASYEQYF. The rearrangement joins TRBV27 to TRBJ2-7; the D gene is possibly TRBD1 (5 bases). Germline CDR1 is MNHEY and CDR2 is SMNVEV (reference sequence). The CDR3 is 17 residues long. Trimming shortened V by 6 bases and J by 0 bases, and 21 bases separated the two germline ends.

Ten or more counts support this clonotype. The CDR3 loop reads CASVKTGQGINIQYF. The CDR3 DNA follows: TGTGCCAGCGTAAAAACGGGACAGGGGATAAACATTCAGTACTTC. The V and J genes are TRBV2 and TRBJ2-4; TRBD1 agrees at 10 bases. Germline V gene sequence: CDR1 SNHLY, CDR2 FYNNEI. J lost 6 bases, V lost 8 bases, and 10 bases had no gene match. The CDR3 runs 15 residues.

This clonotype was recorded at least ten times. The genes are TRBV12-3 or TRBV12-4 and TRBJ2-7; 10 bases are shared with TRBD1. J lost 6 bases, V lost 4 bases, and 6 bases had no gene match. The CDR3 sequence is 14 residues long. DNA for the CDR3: TGTGCCAGCAGTTACCGGGACAGGGGTGTCGAGCAGTACTTC. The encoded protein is CASSYRDRGVEQYF.

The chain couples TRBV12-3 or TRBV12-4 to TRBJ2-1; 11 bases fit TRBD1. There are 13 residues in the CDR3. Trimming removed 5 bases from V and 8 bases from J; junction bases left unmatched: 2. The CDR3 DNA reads TGTGCCAGCAGTGGGGACAGGGGGTATGAGCAGTTCTTC. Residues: CASSGDRGYEQFF.

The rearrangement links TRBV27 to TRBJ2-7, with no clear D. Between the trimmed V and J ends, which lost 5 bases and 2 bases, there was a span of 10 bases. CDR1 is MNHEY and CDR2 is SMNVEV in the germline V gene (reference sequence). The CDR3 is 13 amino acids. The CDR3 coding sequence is TGTGCCAGCAGTCCCAGAACGCCCTACGAGCAGTACTTC. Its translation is CASSPRTPYEQYF.

This chain's CDR3 is CASSPGQGLPPLHF. CDR3 in DNA: TGTGCCAGCAGTCCGGGACAGGGGCTGCCACCCCTCCACTTT. This chain connects TRBV28 to TRBJ1-6, with 10 positions matching TRBD1. The CDR3 has 14 residues. Germline V lookup: CDR1 MDHEN, CDR2 SYDVKM. Trimming took 5 bases from V and 11 from J; bases not matched to a gene: 6. The entire variable domain, with the rest obtained from reference TRBV28 and TRBJ1-6, is as follows: DVKVTQSSRYLVKRTGEKVFLECVQDMDHENMFWYRQDPGLGLRLIYFSYDVKMKEKGDIPEGYSVSREKKERFSLILESASTNQTSMYLCASSPGQGLPPLHFGNGTRLTVT.